The 18 T cell receptor beta chains below come from one sample, sequenced in a study of blood T cell repertoires in COVID-19. Measured with immunoSEQ multiplex PCR; TCRdb has only the in-frame clones, and not every one. The sample carries approximately 350,000 clones, 89% recorded once. The sample consisted of peripheral blood. These receptors all come from a man aged 40-50 years with acute or convalescent COVID-19.

The J gene is TRBJ2-7, the V gene TRBV3-1 (or the pseudogene TRBV3-2); TRBD1 matches 8 bases. Germline V gives CDR1 LGHDT, CDR2 YNNKEL (reference sequence). The V segment lost 3 bases and the J segment 1 base; nucleotides outside the gene matches: 5. The CDR3 is 15 amino acids. CDR3 DNA: TGTGCCAGCAGCCATTACGGACAGGGTTCCTACGAGCAGTACTTC. Protein product: CASSHYGQGSYEQYF.

This clone has only one observation. This chain joins TRBV28 and TRBJ2-4; 9 bases match TRBD2. The CDR3 consists of 16 residues. After removal of 8 bases from V and 1 base from J, the junction contained 9 bases not matched to a gene. Germline V gene lookup returns CDR1 MDHEN and CDR2 SYDVKM. Here the CDR3 reads CASGSLAGGAKNIQYF. The CDR3 nucleotides are TGTGCCAGCGGAAGCTTGGCGGGGGGGGCCAAAAACATTCAGTACTTC.

The genes are TRBV9 and TRBJ1-1; possibly TRBD1 for D (6 bases). CDR1 and CDR2 (germline): SGDLS, YYNGEE. V was cut by 4 bases and J by 0 bases, with 10 bases left in between. The CDR3 consists of 14 residues. CDR3 protein: CASSPHRVNTEAFF. Written as DNA, the CDR3 is TGTGCCAGCAGCCCCCACAGGGTGAACACTGAAGCTTTCTTT.

The chain links TRBV4-1 to TRBJ1-1; no clear D. Germline-derived CDR1 and CDR2 are MGHRA and YSYEKL. This CDR3 spans 16 amino acids. V lost 2 bases to trimming and J lost 1 base, with 14 bases between them. DNA of the CDR3: TGCGCCAGCAGCCAACGACGCGGAGGCAGGAACACTGAAGCTTTCTTT. Translation gives CASSQRRGGRNTEAFF.

A single count supports this clone. This chain uses TRBV5-1 with TRBJ2-3; 11 nucleotides align to TRBD2. V lost 5 bases to trimming and J lost 6 bases; unmatched junction nucleotides: 8. CDR1 and CDR2 (germline): SGHRS, YFSETQ. The CDR3 has 15 residues. CDR3 amino acids: CASSPTSGAGDTQYF. In nucleotides, the CDR3 is TGCGCCAGCAGTCCGACTAGCGGGGCCGGTGATACGCAGTATTTT.

J is TRBJ2-5 and V is TRBV3-1 (or the pseudogene TRBV3-2), with D maybe TRBD2 (5 bases). V gave up 2 bases and J gave up 5 bases, with 12 bases separating them. This CDR3 is 14 amino acids long. CDR1 LGHDT and CDR2 YNNKEL come from the germline V gene (reference sequence). Written as DNA, the CDR3 is TGTGCCAGCAGCCAACCCCCCGGGGATGAGACCCAGTACTTC. Translating it yields CASSQPPGDETQYF.

The count of this clone is one. The genes are TRBV2 and TRBJ1-4; D unclear. CDR1 and CDR2 from the germline V gene are SNHLY and FYNNEI. V lost 7 bases, J lost 7 bases, and 13 bases lay in between. The CDR3 is 13 amino acids. CDR3: CASMRDKSEKLFF. The CDR3 DNA sequence: TGTGCCAGCATGCGGGATAAGAGTGAAAAACTGTTTTTT.

The gene calls are TRBV18 and TRBJ1-2; D is uncertain. Deletions cut 3 bases from V and 4 bases from J, with 15 bases between. Per germline, CDR1 KGHSH and CDR2 LQKENI. There are 15 residues in the CDR3. The CDR3 sequence is CASSPSPLGSYGYTF. The CDR3, as DNA: TGTGCCAGCTCACCCTCACCCCTTGGCTCCTATGGCTACACCTTC.

The gene calls are TRBV3-1 (or the pseudogene TRBV3-2) and TRBJ2-7, with a weak D call TRBD2 (6 bases). The CDR3 spans 14 residues. Germline CDR1 is LGHDT and CDR2 is YNNKEL (reference sequence). Trimming cost V 4 bases and J 2 bases, with 12 bases left between them. The CDR3 region is CASSPRRGPYEQYF. The CDR3 region has the DNA TGTGCCAGCAGCCCACGGCGGGGTCCCTACGAGCAGTACTTC.

The chain employs TRBV6-5 and TRBJ2-3; TRBD1 agrees at 7 bases. Germline CDR1 reads MNHEY; CDR2 reads SVGAGI. The CDR3 extends over 14 amino acids. With V trimmed by 5 bases and J by 4 bases, 6 bases remained unmatched. CDR3 bases: TGTGCCAGCAGTACGCAGGGGGTCCCAGATACGCAGTATTTT. This codes for CASSTQGVPDTQYF.

The chain couples TRBV7-8 to TRBJ2-7, with a possible D match to TRBD1 (5 bases). CDR1 is SGHVS and CDR2 is FQNEAQ in the germline V gene. The ends were cut back, 4 bases at V and 0 bases at J, with 19 bases in the middle. CDR3 length: 17 amino acids. The DNA for the CDR3 is TGTGCCAGCAGCTCCTACACCTGGGGCAGGGCCTCCTACGAGCAGTACTTC. Translating gives CASSSYTWGRASYEQYF.

The chain has TRBV5-1 and TRBJ2-2; D is perhaps TRBD2 (5 bases). The V end was cut by 5 bases, the J end by 5 bases, with 16 bases between. The V gene's germline CDR1 is SGHRS and CDR2 YFSETQ. The CDR3 length is 15 residues. CDR3 bases: TGCGCCAGCAGTTTACGAGGGTTGGATACCGGGGAGCTGTTTTTT. It encodes CASSLRGLDTGELFF. The full variable domain, completed using reference TRBV5-1 and TRBJ2-2, is KAGVTQTPRYLIKTRGQQVTLSCSPISGHRSVSWYQQTPGQGLQFLFEYFSETQRNKGNFPGRFSGRQFSNSRSEMNVSTLELGDSALYLCASSLRGLDTGELFFGEGSRLTVL.

The V and J genes are TRBV5-8 and TRBJ2-1; a possible D gene is TRBD2 (5 bases). The CDR3 runs 12 residues. Germline-derived CDR1 and CDR2 are SGHTS and YDEGEE. The ends were cut back, 1 base at V and 10 bases at J, with 9 bases in the middle. CDR3 sequence (DNA): TGTGCCAGCAGCTTGAAGAGGGAAGAGCAGTTCTTC. It is translated as CASSLKREEQFF.

The chain uses TRBV3-1 (or the pseudogene TRBV3-2) and TRBJ1-6; 9 bases fit TRBD1. The V gene's germline CDR1 is LGHDT and CDR2 YNNKEL (reference sequence). The CDR3 contains 16 residues. Unmatched junction bases numbered 7, after V lost 1 base and J lost 9 bases. The CDR3 spells CASSQGSGQGGSPLHF. The CDR3, as DNA: TGTGCCAGCAGCCAAGGATCGGGACAGGGAGGTTCACCCCTCCACTTT.

A remark on this clone: The sample holds other DNA sequences that translate to the same CDR3. The rearrangement uses TRBV10-3 and TRBJ1-5; 8 bases align to TRBD1. Per germline, CDR1 ENHRY and CDR2 SYGVKD. Trimming cost V 4 bases and J 4 bases; bases outside gene matches: 3. The CDR3 loop spans 14 amino acids. CDR3 DNA sequence: TGTGCCATCAGTGCTGACAGGGGAAATCAGCCCCAGCATTTT. Encoded protein: CAISADRGNQPQHF.

The chain recombines TRBV28 with TRBJ1-1; D is uncertain. Trimming left V 3 bases short and J 2 bases short, with 10 bases between. Germline lookup yields CDR1 MDHEN and CDR2 SYDVKM. The CDR3 runs to 14 residues. In DNA form, the CDR3 reads TGTGCCAGCAGTTTGGGCAGAGCCAACACTGAAGCTTTCTTT. This encodes CASSLGRANTEAFF.

The chain has TRBV7-2 and TRBJ1-5; D remains ambiguous. Per the germline V gene, CDR1 is SGHTA and CDR2 is FQGNSA. The CDR3 runs 16 residues. V gave up 4 bases and J gave up 4 bases, with 17 bases separating them. This chain's CDR3 is CASSSSLSGGNQPQHF. The CDR3 nucleotides are TGTGCCAGCAGCTCTAGTCTATCGGGAGGAAATCAGCCCCAGCATTTT.

The chain has TRBV7-2 and TRBJ1-2, with 8 bases aligning to TRBD1. The V and J ends lost 1 base and 8 bases, in that order; junction bases with no gene match: 3. The CDR3 is made up of 13 amino acids. Germline assignment: CDR1 SGHTA and CDR2 FQGNSA. DNA of the CDR3: TGTGCCAGCAGCTTAGGGCCAGGGGGCGGCTACACCTTC. Amino acids: CASSLGPGGGYTF.